Shown below are 26 T cell receptor beta chains from a single sample sequenced in a study of cytomegalovirus exposure and HLA in healthy donors. 13 Jbeta primers and 60 Vbeta primers were used for the PCR. Here immunoSEQ multiplex PCR was the method, and the copy in TCRdb shows in-frame clones only, minus some. The sample holds approximately 160,000 clones, around 65% seen once. The source material was PBMCs. The receptors were sampled from a middle-aged woman in good health and CMV-seropositive.

V usage is TRBV4-2 and J usage is TRBJ2-7; D is unresolved. CDR1 and CDR2 (germline): LGHNA, YNFKEQ. This CDR3 is 16 amino acids long. V lost 0 bases and J 0 bases, leaving 12 bases between the germline ends. The CDR3 sequence: CASSQEFGSSSYEQYF. In nucleotides, the CDR3 is TGTGCCAGCAGCCAAGAGTTCGGGTCGAGCTCCTACGAGCAGTACTTC.

Note on this clone: Its ends do not fully match the called genes, so a read error is possible. The chain couples TRBV4-1 to TRBJ1-5; TRBD1 agrees at 8 bases. The CDR3 contains 14 residues. Germline V gene lookup returns CDR1 MGHRA and CDR2 YSYEKL. CDR3 in amino acids: CASSQGTGNQPQNF. Written as DNA, the CDR3 is TGCGCCAGCAGCCAAGGGACAGGGAATCAGCCCCAGAATTTT.

The chain couples TRBV6-5 to TRBJ2-5, with 8 bases aligning to TRBD2. Losses at the gene ends were 7 bases for V and 7 bases for J; bases not matched to a gene: 11. The CDR3 contains 14 residues. Germline V gene data show CDR1 as MNHEY and CDR2 as SVGAGI. The CDR3 here is CASIPGGRVGTQYF. Here the CDR3 DNA reads TGTGCCAGCATCCCGGGGGGGCGTGTAGGGACCCAGTACTTC.

The genes are TRBV7-2 and TRBJ1-3, with 7 bases that match TRBD1. V gave up 1 base and J gave up 4 bases; unmatched junction bases: 4. Germline values: CDR1 SGHTA, CDR2 FQGNSA. This CDR3 contains 15 residues. The CDR3 is CASSLVQGRGNTIYF. In DNA, the CDR3 is TGTGCCAGCAGCTTAGTACAGGGGAGGGGAAACACCATATATTTT.

The genes are TRBV6-5 and TRBJ2-5, with D unresolved. Trimming shortened V by 2 bases and J by 4 bases, and 11 bases separated the two germline ends. The CDR3 sequence is 14 residues long. CDR1 and CDR2 from the germline V gene are MNHEY and SVGAGI. CDR3 in DNA: TGTGCCAGCAGTTACCGGGTAGCCGGAGAGACCCAGTACTTC. It specifies CASSYRVAGETQYF.

This chain links TRBV29-1 with TRBJ2-3; tentative D call: TRBD2 (6 bases). This CDR3 spans 15 amino acids. Germline V gives CDR1 SQVTM, CDR2 ANQGSEA. Deletions cut 1 base from V and 5 bases from J, with 16 bases between. The CDR3 sequence: CSVEVGQGGLDTQYF. The CDR3 DNA sequence: TGCAGCGTTGAAGTCGGTCAGGGAGGTTTAGATACGCAGTATTTT.

This clone turned up a few times. The chain couples TRBV7-2 to TRBJ2-5; D unclear. The closer fit of TRBJ2-7 to the DNA end suggests the J call may be wrong. The CDR3 spans 14 residues. The germline V gene encodes CDR1 SGHTA and CDR2 FQGNSA. The CDR3 here is CASSLERSSYEQYF. The DNA of the CDR3 is TGTGCCAGCAGCTTAGAACGGAGCTCCTACGAGCAGTACTTC.

V is TRBV7-8 and J is TRBJ2-1, with 13 bases matching TRBD2. The ends lost 0 bases at V and 10 bases at J; junction bases unmatched: 15. The CDR3 extends over 19 amino acids. CDR1 SGHVS and CDR2 FQNEAQ come from the germline V gene. CDR3 in amino acids: CASSLAGGASGLAGIEQFF. CDR3 DNA: TGTGCCAGCAGCTTAGCCGGGGGCGCTTCGGGACTAGCGGGAATAGAGCAGTTCTTC.

This clone was counted between two and nine times. The J gene is TRBJ2-7, the V gene TRBV5-1; possibly TRBD1 for D (6 bases). The CDR3 runs to 13 residues. The germline V and J ends were trimmed by 4 bases and 1 base, with 9 bases remaining between them. Per germline, CDR1 SGHRS and CDR2 YFSETQ. Here the CDR3 reads CASSRTVSYEQYF. CDR3 coding DNA: TGCGCCAGCAGCCGGACAGTATCCTACGAGCAGTACTTC. The full variable domain, rest sourced from reference TRBV5-1 and TRBJ2-7, is KAGVTQTPRYLIKTRGQQVTLSCSPISGHRSVSWYQQTPGQGLQFLFEYFSETQRNKGNFPGRFSGRQFSNSRSEMNVSTLELGDSALYLCASSRTVSYEQYFGPGTRLTVT.

The chain is built from TRBV20-1 and TRBJ2-5; unclear D gene. Germline lookup yields CDR1 DFQATT and CDR2 SNEGSKA (reference sequence). The CDR3 is 11 residues long. V lost 5 bases, J lost 5 bases, and 9 bases lay in between. The CDR3 nucleotides are TGCAGTGCTCTAGACTCGGAGACCCAGTACTTC. Encoded protein: CSALDSETQYF.

The CDR3 region has the DNA TGTGCCAGTAGTACCGGGGACGAGCAGTACTTC. Amino acid sequence: CASSTGDEQYF. The rearrangement uses TRBV19 and TRBJ2-7, with TRBD2 as a possible D gene (5 bases). Trimming took 4 bases from V and 5 from J, leaving 6 bases between them. Looked up from germline, CDR1 is LNHDA and CDR2 is SQIVND (reference sequence). The CDR3 spans 11 residues.

V is TRBV20-1 and J is TRBJ1-2; 7 nucleotides align to TRBD1. Germline V gene data show CDR1 as DFQATT and CDR2 as SNEGSKA (reference sequence). V lost 3 bases, J lost 11 bases, and 3 bases stayed unmatched. The CDR3 runs to 10 residues. DNA for the CDR3: TGCAGTGCTAGGACAGGGCTTTACACCTTC. Its translation is CSARTGLYTF.

The rearrangement uses TRBV5-6 and TRBJ1-2; the D is unclear. Germline assignment: CDR1 SGHDT and CDR2 YYEEEE. V shed 3 bases and J shed 3 bases, with 6 bases lying between them. CDR3 length: 12 amino acids. CDR3 amino acids: CASSSGDYGYTF. The CDR3, as DNA: TGTGCCAGCAGCTCGGGTGACTATGGCTACACCTTC.

The table lists this clone with a few counts. This sequence joins TRBV19 and TRBJ1-3, with 8 bases that match TRBD1. Germline V lookup: CDR1 LNHDA, CDR2 SQIVND (reference sequence). This CDR3 has 15 amino acids. Losses at the gene ends were 7 bases for V and 4 bases for J; bases not matched to a gene: 9. For the CDR3, the DNA is TGTGCCAGTATTCAGGGGGCTCTCGGCGGAAACACCATATATTTT. This gives the protein CASIQGALGGNTIYF.

The chain has TRBV25-1 and TRBJ2-7; 8 bases agree with TRBD1. The CDR3 spans 13 residues. V lost 8 bases to trimming and J lost 2 bases; unmatched junction nucleotides: 5. CDR1 MGHDK and CDR2 SYGVNS come from the germline V gene. CDR3 sequence reads: CASGDRRTYEQYF. The CDR3 region has the DNA TGTGCCAGCGGGGACAGGCGAACCTACGAGCAGTACTTC.

This clone was seen more than once but under ten times. The chain has TRBV9 and TRBJ2-3, with TRBD1 matching over 11 bases. The CDR3 consists of 16 residues. After removal of 1 base from V and 2 bases from J, the junction contained 3 bases not matched to a gene. Germline V gives CDR1 SGDLS, CDR2 YYNGEE. The CDR3 sequence: CASSVLGQGVTDTQYF. The CDR3 region has the DNA TGTGCCAGCAGCGTACTGGGACAGGGGGTCACAGATACGCAGTATTTT.

The chain uses TRBV4-3 and TRBJ2-4, with D perhaps TRBD2 (6 bases). The CDR3 extends over 16 amino acids. CDR1 LGHNA and CDR2 YSLEER come from the germline V gene. Trimming shortened V by 0 bases and J by 0 bases, and 9 bases separated the two germline ends. The CDR3 DNA sequence: TGCGCCAGCAGCCAAGATGTCGGGGGAGCCAAAAACATTCAGTACTTC. Translation: CASSQDVGGAKNIQYF.

For the CDR3, the DNA is TGTGCCAGCAAGCCGGGACAGGGGAATCAGCCCCAGCATTTT. As protein: CASKPGQGNQPQHF. The chain has TRBV7-8 and TRBJ1-5, with TRBD1 identical over 10 bases. V was clipped by 7 bases and J by 4 bases; unmatched bases: 4. There are 14 residues in the CDR3. Germline CDR1 reads SGHVS; CDR2 reads FQNEAQ.

V gene TRBV6-5 combines with J gene TRBJ1-1; D unresolved. Germline lookup yields CDR1 MNHEY and CDR2 SVGAGI. V was shortened by 3 bases and J by 1 base, with 6 bases between the two germline ends. This CDR3 has 13 residues. Here the CDR3 DNA reads TGTGCCAGCAGTTATTTAGAGAACACTGAAGCTTTCTTT. This codes for CASSYLENTEAFF.

The chain recombines TRBV7-9 with TRBJ2-2; TRBD1 is a possible D gene (5 bases). The ends were cut back, 3 bases at V and 0 bases at J, with 17 bases in the middle. Looked up from germline, CDR1 is SEHNR and CDR2 is FQNEAQ (reference sequence). The CDR3 sequence is 18 residues long. CDR3 sequence (DNA): TGTGCCAGCAGCTTCGACGCGAGGAAGACAGCGAACACCGGGGAGCTGTTTTTT. As protein: CASSFDARKTANTGELFF.

The chain joins TRBV6-5 to TRBJ1-1, with 7 bases identical to TRBD1. The V gene's germline CDR1 is MNHEY and CDR2 SVGAGI. The length of the CDR3 is 15 residues. J lost 2 bases, V lost 4 bases, and 7 bases had no gene match. DNA of the CDR3: TGTGCCAGCAGTTGGGCCGGGACAGCCAACACTGAAGCTTTCTTT. Its translation: CASSWAGTANTEAFF.

This clone was counted once. Germline and junction disagree at one end, which may indicate a read error. The chain links TRBV5-8 to TRBJ1-6; possible D gene TRBD1, 5 bases. CDR1 and CDR2 (germline): SGHTS, YDEGEE. This CDR3 region has 14 residues. CDR3: CASSLGRSRSPLHF. CDR3 nucleotides: TGTGCCAGCAGTTTGGGGCGGTCTAGGTCACCCCTCCACTTT.

This clone was detected a few times. The chain employs TRBV29-1 and TRBJ1-1; D unresolved. This CDR3 region has 11 residues. Germline assignment: CDR1 SQVTM and CDR2 ANQGSEA. Trimming removed 6 bases at V and 9 bases at J, with 14 bases between. Here the CDR3 reads CSVDLQAKAFF. The CDR3 DNA is TGCAGCGTAGATCTCCAGGCGAAAGCTTTCTTT.

This clone was seen just once. CDR3 amino acids: CASSLVSYNEQFF. The DNA for the CDR3 is TGTGCCAGCAGCTTAGTGAGCTACAATGAGCAGTTCTTC. The rearrangement uses TRBV7-6 and TRBJ2-1; no definite D call. The V end lost 1 base, the J end lost 3 bases, and 4 bases lay between the germline ends. The CDR3 runs to 13 residues. Germline V lookup: CDR1 SGHVS, CDR2 FNYEAQ. The whole variable domain, remainder taken from reference TRBV7-6 and TRBJ2-1, is GAGVSQSPRYKVTKRGQDVALRCDPISGHVSLYWYRQALGQGPEFLTYFNYEAQQDKSGLPNDRFSAERPEGSISTLTIQRTEQRDSAMYRCASSLVSYNEQFFGPGTRLTVL.

The chain links TRBV27 to TRBJ2-7; 10 bases are a match to TRBD2. CDR3 length: 13 residues. The germline CDR1 and CDR2 sequences are MNHEY and SMNVEV (reference sequence). Trimming cost V 7 bases and J 4 bases; bases outside gene matches: 4. The CDR3 is CASKPSGRYEQYF. The CDR3 nucleotides are TGTGCCAGCAAGCCTAGCGGGAGATACGAGCAGTACTTC.

On this clone: Compared with germline, one end of the junction differs, possibly owing to a read error. V gene TRBV2 combines with J gene TRBJ1-5; 7 nucleotides align to TRBD1. Germline V gene sequence: CDR1 SNHLY, CDR2 FYNNEI. The CDR3 is 13 amino acids. In DNA form, the CDR3 reads TGTGCCAGCAGGGAAGGGGGCGATCAGCCCCAGAATTTT. Translating it yields CASREGGDQPQNF.